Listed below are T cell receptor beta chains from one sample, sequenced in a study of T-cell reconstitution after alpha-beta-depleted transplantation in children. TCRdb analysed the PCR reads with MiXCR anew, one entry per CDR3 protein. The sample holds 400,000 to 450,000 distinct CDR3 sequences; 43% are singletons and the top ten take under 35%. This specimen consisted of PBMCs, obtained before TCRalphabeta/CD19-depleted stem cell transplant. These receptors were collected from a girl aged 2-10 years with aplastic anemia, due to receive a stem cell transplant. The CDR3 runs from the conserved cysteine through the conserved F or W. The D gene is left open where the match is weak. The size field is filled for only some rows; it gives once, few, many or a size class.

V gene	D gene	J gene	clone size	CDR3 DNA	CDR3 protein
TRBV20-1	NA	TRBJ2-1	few	TGCAGTGCTAGAGTTCCGCGACTAGAGCAGTTCTTC	CSARVPRLEQFF
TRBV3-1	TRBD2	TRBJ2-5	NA	TGTGCCAGCAGCAATCTAGCGGGGGACCCTCAAGAGACCCAGTACTTC	CASSNLAGDPQETQYF
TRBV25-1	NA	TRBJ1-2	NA	TGTGCCAGCAGTGAAGTCGGCAGCGCCTATGGCTACACCTTC	CASSEVGSAYGYTF
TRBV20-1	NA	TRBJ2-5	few	TGCAGTGCTAGGGGGTTCCGGGAAGAGACCCAGTACTTC	CSARGFREETQYF
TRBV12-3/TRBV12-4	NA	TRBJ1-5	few	TGTGCCAGCAGAGGGGCCTTACAGGAAACCCTCTATCAGCCCCAGCATTTT	CASRGALQETLYQPQHF
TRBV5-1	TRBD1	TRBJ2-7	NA	TGCGCCAGCAGCTTGGCCAGAACAGGGGACCCCTACGAGCAGTACTTC	CASSLARTGDPYEQYF
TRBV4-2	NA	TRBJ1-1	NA	TGTGCCAGCAGCGAAACCGGGACGGCCATGAACACTGAAGCTTTCTTT	CASSETGTAMNTEAFF
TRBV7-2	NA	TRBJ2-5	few	TGTGCCAGCAGAGTAGGAGGGCCCGTGGAGACCCAGTACTTC	CASRVGGPVETQYF
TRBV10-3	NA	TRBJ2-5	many	TGTGCCATCAGTGAAGGGCAAGAGACCCAGTACTTC	CAISEGQETQYF
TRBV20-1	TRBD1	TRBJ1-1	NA	TGCAGTGCGAACAGGGGGCCGGATACTGAAGCTTTCTTT	CSANRGPDTEAFF
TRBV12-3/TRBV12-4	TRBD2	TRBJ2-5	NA	TGTGCCAGCAGTTTAGTCGGTCTAGCGGGAGGAGAGACCCAGTACTTC	CASSLVGLAGGETQYF
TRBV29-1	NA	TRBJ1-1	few	TGCAGCGTTGCCGGGGGTAATATGAACACTGAAGCTTTCTTT	CSVAGGNMNTEAFF
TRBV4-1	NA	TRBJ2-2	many	TGCGCCAGCAGCCAACGCGACGGGGATAACACCGGGGAGCTGTTTTTT	CASSQRDGDNTGELFF
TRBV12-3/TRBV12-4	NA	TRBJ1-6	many	TGTGCCAGCAGTCCCGGGGGGCCTAGGAGCTCCTATAATTCACCCCTCCACTTT	CASSPGGPRSSYNSPLHF
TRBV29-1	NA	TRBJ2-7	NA	TGCAGCGTTGAGGTTCTTGCAGGCCGGGCCTACGAGCAGTACTTC	CSVEVLAGRAYEQYF
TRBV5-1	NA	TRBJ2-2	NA	TGCGCCAGCAGCTTGAGGTCGGCAGCGAACACCGGGGAGCTGTTTTTT	CASSLRSAANTGELFF
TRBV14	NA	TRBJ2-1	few	TGTGCCAGCAGCCAAGAAGTCAGTAAGAGTGAGCAGTTCTTC	CASSQEVSKSEQFF
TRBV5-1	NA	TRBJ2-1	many	TGCGCCAGTAAAAAGGGGGCGGGAGCAGACTACAATGAGCAGTTCTTC	CASKKGAGADYNEQFF
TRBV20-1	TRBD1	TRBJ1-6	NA	TGCAGTGCTAGAACTGGGACAGCGAATTCACCCCTCCACTTT	CSARTGTANSPLHF